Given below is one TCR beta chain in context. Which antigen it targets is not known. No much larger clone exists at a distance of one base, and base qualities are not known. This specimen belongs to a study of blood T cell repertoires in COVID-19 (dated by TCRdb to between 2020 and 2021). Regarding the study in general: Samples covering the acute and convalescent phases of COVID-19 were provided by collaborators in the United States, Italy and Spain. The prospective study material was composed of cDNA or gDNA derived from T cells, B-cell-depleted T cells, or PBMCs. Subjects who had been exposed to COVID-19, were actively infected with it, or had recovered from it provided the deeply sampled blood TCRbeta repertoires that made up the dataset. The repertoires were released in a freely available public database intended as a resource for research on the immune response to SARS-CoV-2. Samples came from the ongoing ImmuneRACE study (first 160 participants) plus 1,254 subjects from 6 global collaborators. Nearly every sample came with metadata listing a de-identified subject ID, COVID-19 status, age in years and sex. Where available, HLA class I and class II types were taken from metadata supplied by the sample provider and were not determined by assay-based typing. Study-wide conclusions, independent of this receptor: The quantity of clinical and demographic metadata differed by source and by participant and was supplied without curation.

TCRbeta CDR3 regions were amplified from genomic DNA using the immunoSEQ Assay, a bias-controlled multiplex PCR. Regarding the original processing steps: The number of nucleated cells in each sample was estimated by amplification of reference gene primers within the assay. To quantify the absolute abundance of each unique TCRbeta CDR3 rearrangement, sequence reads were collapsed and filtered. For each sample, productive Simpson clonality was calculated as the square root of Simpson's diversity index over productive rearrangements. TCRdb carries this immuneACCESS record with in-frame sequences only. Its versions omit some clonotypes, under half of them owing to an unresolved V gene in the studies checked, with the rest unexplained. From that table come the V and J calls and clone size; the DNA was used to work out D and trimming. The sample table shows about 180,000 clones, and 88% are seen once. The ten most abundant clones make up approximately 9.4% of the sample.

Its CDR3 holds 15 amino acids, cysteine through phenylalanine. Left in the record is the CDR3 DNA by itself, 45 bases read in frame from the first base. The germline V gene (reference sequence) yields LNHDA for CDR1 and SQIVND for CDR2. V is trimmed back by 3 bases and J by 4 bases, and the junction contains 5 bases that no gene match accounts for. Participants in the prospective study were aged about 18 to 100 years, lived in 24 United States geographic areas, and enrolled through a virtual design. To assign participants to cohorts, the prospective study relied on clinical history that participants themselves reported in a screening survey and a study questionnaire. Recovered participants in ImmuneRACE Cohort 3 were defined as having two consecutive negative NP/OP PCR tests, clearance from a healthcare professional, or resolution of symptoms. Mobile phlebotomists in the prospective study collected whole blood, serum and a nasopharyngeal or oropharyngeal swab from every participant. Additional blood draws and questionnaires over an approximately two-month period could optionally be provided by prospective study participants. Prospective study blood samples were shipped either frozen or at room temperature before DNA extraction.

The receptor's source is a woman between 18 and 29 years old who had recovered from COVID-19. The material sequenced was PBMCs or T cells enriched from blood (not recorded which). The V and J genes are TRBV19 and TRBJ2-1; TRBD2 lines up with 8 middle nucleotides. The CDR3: CASSMLAGGYNEQFF. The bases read TGTGCCAGTAGTATGTTGGCGGGAGGTTACAATGAGCAGTTCTTC.